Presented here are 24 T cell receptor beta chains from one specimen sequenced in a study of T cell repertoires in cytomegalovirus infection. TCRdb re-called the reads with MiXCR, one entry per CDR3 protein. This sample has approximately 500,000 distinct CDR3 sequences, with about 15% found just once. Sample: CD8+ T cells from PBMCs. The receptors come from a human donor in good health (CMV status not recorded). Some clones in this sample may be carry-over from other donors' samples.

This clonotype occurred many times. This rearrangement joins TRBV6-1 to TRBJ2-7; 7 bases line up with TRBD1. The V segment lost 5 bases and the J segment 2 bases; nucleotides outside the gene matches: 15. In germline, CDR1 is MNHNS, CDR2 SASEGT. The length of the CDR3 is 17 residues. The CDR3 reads CASSLEDRSDSAYEQYF. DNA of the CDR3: TGTGCCAGCAGTCTTGAGGACAGGTCCGATAGCGCCTACGAGCAGTACTTC.

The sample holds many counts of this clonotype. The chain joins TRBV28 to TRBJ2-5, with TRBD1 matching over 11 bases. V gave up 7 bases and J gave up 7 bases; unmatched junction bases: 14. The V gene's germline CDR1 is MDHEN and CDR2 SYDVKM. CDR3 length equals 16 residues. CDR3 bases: TGTGCCAGCACCCATTACCGGGACAGGGGGTACGGGACCCAGTACTTC. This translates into CASTHYRDRGYGTQYF.

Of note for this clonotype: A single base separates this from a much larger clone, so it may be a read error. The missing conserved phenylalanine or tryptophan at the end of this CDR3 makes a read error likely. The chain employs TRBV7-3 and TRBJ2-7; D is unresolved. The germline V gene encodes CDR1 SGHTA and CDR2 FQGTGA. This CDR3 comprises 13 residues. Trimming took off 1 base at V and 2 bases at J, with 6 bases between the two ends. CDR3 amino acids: CASSLSSTYEQYL. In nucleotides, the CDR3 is TGTGCCAGCAGCTTAAGTTCGACCTACGAGCAGTACTTA.

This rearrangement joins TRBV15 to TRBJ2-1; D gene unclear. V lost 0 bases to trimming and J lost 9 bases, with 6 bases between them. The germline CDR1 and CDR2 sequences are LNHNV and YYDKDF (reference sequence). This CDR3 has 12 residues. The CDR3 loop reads CATSRDRIEQFF. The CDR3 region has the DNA TGTGCCACCAGCAGAGATCGTATTGAGCAGTTCTTC.

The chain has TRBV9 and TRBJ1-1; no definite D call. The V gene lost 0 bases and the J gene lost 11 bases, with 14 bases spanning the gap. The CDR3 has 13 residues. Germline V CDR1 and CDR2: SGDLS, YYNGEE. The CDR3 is CASSVVREMEAFF. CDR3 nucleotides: TGTGCCAGCAGCGTAGTGAGGGAAATGGAGGCTTTCTTT.

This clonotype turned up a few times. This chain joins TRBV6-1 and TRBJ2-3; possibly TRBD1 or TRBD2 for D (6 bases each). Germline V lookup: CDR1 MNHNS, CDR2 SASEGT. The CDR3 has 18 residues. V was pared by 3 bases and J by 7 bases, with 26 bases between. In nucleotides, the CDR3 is TGTGCCAGCAGTGAGGGGGCGGAAAGGGGGGCGGCGATCCATACGCAGTATTTT. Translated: CASSEGAERGAAIHTQYF.

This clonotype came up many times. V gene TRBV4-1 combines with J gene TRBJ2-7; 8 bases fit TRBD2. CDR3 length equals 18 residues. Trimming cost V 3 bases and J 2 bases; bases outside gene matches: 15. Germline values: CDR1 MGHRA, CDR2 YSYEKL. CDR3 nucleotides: TGCGCCAGCAGCCATGGAGTCGGAGGCGGGGGGCAAACCTACGAGCAGTACTTC. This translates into CASSHGVGGGGQTYEQYF.

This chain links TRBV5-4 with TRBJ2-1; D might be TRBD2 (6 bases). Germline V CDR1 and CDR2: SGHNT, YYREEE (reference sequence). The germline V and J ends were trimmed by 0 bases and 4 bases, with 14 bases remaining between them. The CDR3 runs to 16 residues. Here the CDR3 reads CASSLVPGLLYNEQFF. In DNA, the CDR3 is TGTGCCAGCAGCTTGGTGCCGGGACTTCTTTACAATGAGCAGTTCTTC.

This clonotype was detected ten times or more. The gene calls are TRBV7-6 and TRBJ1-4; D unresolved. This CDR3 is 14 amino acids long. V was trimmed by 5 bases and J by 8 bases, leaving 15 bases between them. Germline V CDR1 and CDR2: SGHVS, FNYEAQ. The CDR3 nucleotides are TGTGCCAGCAGCCCAAGGCCTACTCGAGAAAAACTGTTTTTT. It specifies CASSPRPTREKLFF.

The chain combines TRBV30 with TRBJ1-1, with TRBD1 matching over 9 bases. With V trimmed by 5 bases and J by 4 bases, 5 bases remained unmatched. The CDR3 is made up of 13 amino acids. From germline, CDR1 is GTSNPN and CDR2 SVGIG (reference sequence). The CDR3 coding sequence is TGTGCCTGGCACAGGGGGCCCATCACTGAAGCTTTCTTT. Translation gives CAWHRGPITEAFF.

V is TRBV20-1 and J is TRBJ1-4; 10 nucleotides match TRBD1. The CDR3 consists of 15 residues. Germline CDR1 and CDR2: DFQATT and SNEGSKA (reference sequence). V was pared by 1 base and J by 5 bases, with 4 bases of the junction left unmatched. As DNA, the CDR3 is TGCAGTGCTAGAGTTCCGGGACAGGGGAATGAAAAACTGTTTTTT. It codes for CSARVPGQGNEKLFF.

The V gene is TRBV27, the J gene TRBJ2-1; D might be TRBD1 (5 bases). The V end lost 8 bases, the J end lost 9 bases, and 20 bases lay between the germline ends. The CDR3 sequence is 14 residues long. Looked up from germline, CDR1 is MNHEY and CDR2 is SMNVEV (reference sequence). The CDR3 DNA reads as TGTGCCAGCGCCGCCTCGGATGTAAGGGGTGAGCAGTTCTTC. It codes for CASAASDVRGEQFF.

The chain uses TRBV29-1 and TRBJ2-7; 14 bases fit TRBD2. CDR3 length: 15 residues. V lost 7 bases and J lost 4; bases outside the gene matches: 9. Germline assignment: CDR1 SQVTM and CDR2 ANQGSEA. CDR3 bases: TGCAGCGCTGGGACTAGCGGGAGTCAAGGGTACGAGCAGTACTTC. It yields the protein CSAGTSGSQGYEQYF.

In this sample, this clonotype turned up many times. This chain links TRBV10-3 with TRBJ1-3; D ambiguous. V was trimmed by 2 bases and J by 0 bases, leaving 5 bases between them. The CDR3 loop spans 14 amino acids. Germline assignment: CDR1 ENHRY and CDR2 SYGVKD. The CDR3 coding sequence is TGTGCCATCAGTGAGCTTAGCTCTGGAAACACCATATATTTT. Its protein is CAISELSSGNTIYF.

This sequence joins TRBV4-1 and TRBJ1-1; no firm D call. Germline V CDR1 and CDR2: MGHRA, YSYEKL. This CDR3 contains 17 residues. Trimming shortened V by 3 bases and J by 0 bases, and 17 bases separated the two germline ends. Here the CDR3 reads CASSQGAHSLLNTEAFF. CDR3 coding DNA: TGCGCCAGCAGCCAGGGTGCCCACAGTCTGTTGAACACTGAAGCTTTCTTT.

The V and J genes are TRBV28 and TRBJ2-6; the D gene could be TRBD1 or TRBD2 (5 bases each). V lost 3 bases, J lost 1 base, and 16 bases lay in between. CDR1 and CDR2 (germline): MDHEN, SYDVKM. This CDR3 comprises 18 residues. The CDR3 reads CASSLTGAGKSGANVLTF. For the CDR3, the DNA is TGTGCCAGCAGTTTGACTGGGGCCGGGAAATCTGGGGCCAACGTCCTGACTTTC.

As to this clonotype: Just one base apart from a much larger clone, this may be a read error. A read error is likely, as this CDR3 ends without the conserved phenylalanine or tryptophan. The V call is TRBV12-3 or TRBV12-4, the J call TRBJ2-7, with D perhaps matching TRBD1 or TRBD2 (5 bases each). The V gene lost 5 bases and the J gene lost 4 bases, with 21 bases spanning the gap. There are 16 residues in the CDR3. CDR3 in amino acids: CASSAHGTAIEYEQYY. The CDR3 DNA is TGTGCCAGCAGTGCCCACGGGACCGCCATAGAGTACGAGCAGTACTAC.

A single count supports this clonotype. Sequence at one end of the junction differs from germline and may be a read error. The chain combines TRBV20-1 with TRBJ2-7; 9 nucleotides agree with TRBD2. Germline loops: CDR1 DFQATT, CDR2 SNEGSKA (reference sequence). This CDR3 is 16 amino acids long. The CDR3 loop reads CSVRGPKSGGHGEQYF. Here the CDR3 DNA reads TGCAGTGTTAGAGGTCCGAAAAGCGGGGGGCACGGCGAGCAGTACTTC.

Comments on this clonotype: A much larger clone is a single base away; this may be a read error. CDR3 in amino acids: CRARGTGGSYEQYF. CDR3 coding DNA: TGCAGGGCTAGAGGGACAGGGGGCTCCTACGAGCAGTACTTC. The V gene is TRBV20-1, the J gene TRBJ2-7; 11 positions agree with TRBD1. The V gene's germline CDR1 is DFQATT and CDR2 SNEGSKA (reference sequence). There are 14 residues in the CDR3.

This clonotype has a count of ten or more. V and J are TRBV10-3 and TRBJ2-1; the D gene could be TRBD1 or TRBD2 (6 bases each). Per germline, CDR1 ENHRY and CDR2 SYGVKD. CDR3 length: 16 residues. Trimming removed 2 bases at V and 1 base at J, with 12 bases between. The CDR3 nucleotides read TGTGCCATCAGTGAGCGGAGGGGGGAATCCTACAATGAGCAGTTCTTC. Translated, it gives CAISERRGESYNEQFF.

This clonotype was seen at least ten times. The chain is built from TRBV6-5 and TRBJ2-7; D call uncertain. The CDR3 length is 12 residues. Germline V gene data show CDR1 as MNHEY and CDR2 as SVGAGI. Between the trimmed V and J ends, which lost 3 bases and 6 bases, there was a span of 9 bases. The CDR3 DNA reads TGTGCCAGCAGTTATTCAAGAGGCGAGCAGTACTTC. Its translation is CASSYSRGEQYF.

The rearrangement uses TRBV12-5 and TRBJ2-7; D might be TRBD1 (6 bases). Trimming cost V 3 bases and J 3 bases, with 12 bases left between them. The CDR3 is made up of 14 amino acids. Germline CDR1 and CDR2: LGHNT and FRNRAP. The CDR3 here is CASGLGQSLYEQYF. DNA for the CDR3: TGTGCTAGTGGTTTAGGACAGAGCCTCTACGAGCAGTACTTC.

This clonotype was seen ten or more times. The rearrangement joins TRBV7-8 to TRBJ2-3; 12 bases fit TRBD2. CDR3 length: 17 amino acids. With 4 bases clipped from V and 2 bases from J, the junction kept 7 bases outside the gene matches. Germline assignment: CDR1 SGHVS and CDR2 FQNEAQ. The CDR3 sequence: CASSYPGLAGSTDTQYF. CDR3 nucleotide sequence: TGTGCCAGCAGCTATCCGGGACTAGCGGGTTCCACAGATACGCAGTATTTT.

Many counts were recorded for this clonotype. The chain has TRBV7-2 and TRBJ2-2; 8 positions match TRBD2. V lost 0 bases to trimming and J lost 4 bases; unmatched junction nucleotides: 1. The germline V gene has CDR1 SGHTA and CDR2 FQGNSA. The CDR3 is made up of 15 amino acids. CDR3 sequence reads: CASSLALAATGELFF. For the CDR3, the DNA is TGTGCCAGCAGCTTAGCACTAGCGGCCACCGGGGAGCTGTTTTTT.